The entry below describes one TCR beta chain. This sample stems from a study of shared clonotypes between healthy human individuals. For the study at large: Each donor's CD4 naive and CD4 memory cells filled three plates apiece, CD8 naive two, and CD8 memory one.

The germline V and J ends were trimmed by 2 bases and 3 bases, with 7 bases remaining between them. Per germline, CDR1 LGHNT and CDR2 FRNRAP. The CDR3 has 13 residues. Cells designated naive CD8 were CD45RO-negative and were positively selected for CCR7, with terminally differentiated effector memory CD45RA+ cells excluded. The protocol was immunoSEQ multiplex PCR, while the TCRdb copy is restricted to in-frame clones and leaves out a portion. The sample gives around 2,000,000 clones, approximately 94% of which show up once; 0.9% to 1.3% is in the top ten. V is TRBV12-5 and J is TRBJ1-1; D is ambiguous. What was sequenced was naive CD8+ T cells sorted from blood. The sequence was collected from a young man in good health. CDR3 DNA sequence: TGTGCTAGTGGTTTGACGCTGGACACTGAAGCTTTCTTT. Protein: CASGLTLDTEAFF.